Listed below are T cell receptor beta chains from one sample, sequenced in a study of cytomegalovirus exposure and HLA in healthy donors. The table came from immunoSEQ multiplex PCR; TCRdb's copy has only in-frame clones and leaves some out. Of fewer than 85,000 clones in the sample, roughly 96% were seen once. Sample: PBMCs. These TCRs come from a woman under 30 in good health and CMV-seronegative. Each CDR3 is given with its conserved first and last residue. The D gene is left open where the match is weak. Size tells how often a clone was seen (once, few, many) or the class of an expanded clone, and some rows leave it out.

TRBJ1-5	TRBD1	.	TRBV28	TGTGCCAGCAGTTTCCGGGACAGGGGCAATCAGCCCCAGCATTTT	CASSFRDRGNQPQHF
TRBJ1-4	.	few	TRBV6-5	TGTGCCAGCAGTTACTCGAGTTACAATGAAAAACTGTTTTTT	CASSYSSYNEKLFF
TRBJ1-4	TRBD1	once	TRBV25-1	TGTGCCAGCCGACAGGGGTCTGAAAAACTGTTTTTT	CASRQGSEKLFF
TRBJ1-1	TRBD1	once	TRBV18	TGTGCCAGCTCACCACTGGTGACAGGGGTGATGAACACTGAAGCTTTCTTT	CASSPLVTGVMNTEAFF
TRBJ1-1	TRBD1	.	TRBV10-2	TGCGCCAGCAGTTCAGACAGGGTCCTGACATATAACACTGAAGCTTTCTTT	CASSSDRVLTYNTEAFF
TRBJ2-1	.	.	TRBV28	TGTGCCAGCAGGGCCCCGAATGAGCAGTTCTTC	CASRAPNEQFF
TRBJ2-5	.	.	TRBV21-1	TGTGCCAGCAGAGGGACTATAGAGACCCAGTACTTC	CASRGTIETQYF
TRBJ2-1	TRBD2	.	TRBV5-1	TGCGCCAGCAGCCCGACCCCGAGGCGCGGGGGGGGGTTCTTC	CASSPTPRRGGGFF
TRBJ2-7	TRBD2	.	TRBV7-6	TGTGCCAGCAGCTCGGGACTAGAAAGCTACGAGCAGTACTTC	CASSSGLESYEQYF
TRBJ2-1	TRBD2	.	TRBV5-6	TGTGCCAGCAGCTTGTTCCGGGAGGTTTACAATGAGCAGTTCTTC	CASSLFREVYNEQFF
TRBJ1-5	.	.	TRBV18	TGTGCCAGCTCACCAGAGGGAAATGGAAAACAGCCCCAGCATTTT	CASSPEGNGKQPQHF
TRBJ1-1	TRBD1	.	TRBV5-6	TGTGCCAGCAGCTTCCCGACAGGGACATCCTCGAACACTGAAGCTTTCTTT	CASSFPTGTSSNTEAFF
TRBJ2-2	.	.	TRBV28	TGTGCCAGCAGGTTTTCTCAGGGCCGTACAGGGGAGCTGTTTTTT	CASRFSQGRTGELFF
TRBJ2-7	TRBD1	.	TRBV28	TGTGCCAGCAGTTATCCTCAGGGGGCTTACGAGCAGTACTTC	CASSYPQGAYEQYF
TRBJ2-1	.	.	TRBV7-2	TGTGCCAGCAGCTTCCAATGGGGGCCGTACAATGAGCAGTTCTTC	CASSFQWGPYNEQFF
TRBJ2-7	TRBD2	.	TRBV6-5	TGTGCCAGCAGTTTGGGACTAGCCAGCGACGAGCAGTACTTC	CASSLGLASDEQYF
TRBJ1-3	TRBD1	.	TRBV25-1	TGTGCCAGCAAAGGGGGCGAACTAGGCCAGTGGGGAAACACCATATATTTT	CASKGGELGQWGNTIYF
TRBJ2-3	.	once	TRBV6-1	TGTGCCAGCAGTGTTCCGGATACGCAGTATTTT	CASSVPDTQYF
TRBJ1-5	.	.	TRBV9	TGTGCCAGCAGCGACCGGGACATCAATCAGCCCCAGCATTTT	CASSDRDINQPQHF
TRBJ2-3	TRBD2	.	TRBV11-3	TGTGCCAGCAGAGAGACTAGCGGGAGGCCGTTGTATTTT	CASRETSGRPLYF
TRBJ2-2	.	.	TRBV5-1	TGCGCCAGCAGCTTGGAGCAGGGAAGGTACACCGGGGAGCTGTTTTTT	CASSLEQGRYTGELFF
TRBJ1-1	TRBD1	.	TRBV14	TGTGCCAGCAGCCTAGGGACAGCCCCGGGTACTGAAGCTTTCTTT	CASSLGTAPGTEAFF
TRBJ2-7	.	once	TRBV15	TGTGCCACCAGCAGAGGGGTGGATAGCAACGAGCAGTACTTC	CATSRGVDSNEQYF
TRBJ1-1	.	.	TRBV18	TGTGCCAGCTCACCACCGGGCTTGAGATTGAACACTGAAGCTTTCTTT	CASSPPGLRLNTEAFF
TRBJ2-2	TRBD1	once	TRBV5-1	TGCGCCAGCAGCTCGAGGACAGGGGGCATCTCCGGGGAGCTGTTTTTT	CASSSRTGGISGELFF
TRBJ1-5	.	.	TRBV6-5	TGTGCCAGCAGTTACTCGTACTTCCCTGAAGAGCCCCAGCATTTT	CASSYSYFPEEPQHF
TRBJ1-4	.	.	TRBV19	TGTGCCAGTAGTCCCGAATCTTACTATGAAAAACTGTTTTTT	CASSPESYYEKLFF
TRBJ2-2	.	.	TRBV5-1	TGCGCCAGCAGCTGGGCCGATCTTAAGACCGGGGAGCTGTTTTTT	CASSWADLKTGELFF
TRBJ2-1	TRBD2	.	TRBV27	TGTGCCAGCACGCTAGCGGGAGGTGAGCAGTTCTTC	CASTLAGGEQFF
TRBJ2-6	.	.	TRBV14	TGTGCCAGCATACCTTCACCGACTTCAGGGGCCAACGTCCTGACTTTC	CASIPSPTSGANVLTF
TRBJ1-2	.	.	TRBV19	TGTGCCAGCCGTGGGCAAGCCTCGTATGGCTACACCTTC	CASRGQASYGYTF
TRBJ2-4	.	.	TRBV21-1	TGTGCGCCTCGGGGACCGACTAGCCCCGGGGAGTACTTC	CAPRGPTSPGEYF
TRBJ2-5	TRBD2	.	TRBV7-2	TGTGCCAGCAGCTTAGGAGGTAGCGGGTTGACCCAGTACTTC	CASSLGGSGLTQYF
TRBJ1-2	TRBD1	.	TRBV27	TGTGCCAGCAGTTTATATGGGCAGGGGGCCTATGGCTACACCTTC	CASSLYGQGAYGYTF
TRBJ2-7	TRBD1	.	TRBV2	TGTGCCACTCAAAGGGGACAGGGCTCCTACGAGCAGTACTTC	CATQRGQGSYEQYF
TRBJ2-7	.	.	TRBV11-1	TGTGCCAGCAGCTTAGGTGGACACGCCTACGAGCAGTACTTC	CASSLGGHAYEQYF
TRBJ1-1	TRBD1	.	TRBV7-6	TGTGCCAGCAGCTTAGTTTCAGGGGGCGTGAACACTGAAGCTTTCTTT	CASSLVSGGVNTEAFF
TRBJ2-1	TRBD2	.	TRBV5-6	TGTGCCAGCAGCTTGGCCAGACTAGCGGGAGACTACAATGAGCAGTTCTTC	CASSLARLAGDYNEQFF
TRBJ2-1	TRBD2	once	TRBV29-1	TGCAGCCAAACCCGACTAGCGGGTTACAATGAGCAGTTCTTC	CSQTRLAGYNEQFF
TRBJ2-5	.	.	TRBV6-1	TGTCCTGGGCGGGTGGAAGAGACCCAGTACTTC	CPGRVEETQYF
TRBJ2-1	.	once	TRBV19	TGTGCCAGTAGTCCCAGGGCTGGGAACAATGAGCAGTTCTTC	CASSPRAGNNEQFF
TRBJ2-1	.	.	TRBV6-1	TGTGCCAGCAGTGAATCGGGGGGCCGGCCCCCTTACAATGAGCAGTTCTTC	CASSESGGRPPYNEQFF
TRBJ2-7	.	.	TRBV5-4	TGTGCCAGCAGCCCGGAGGGGTGGAACTACGAGCAGTACTTC	CASSPEGWNYEQYF
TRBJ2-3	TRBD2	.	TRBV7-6	TGTGCCAGCAGCTTAGGACTAGCTGGGGCAGATACGCAGTATTTT	CASSLGLAGADTQYF
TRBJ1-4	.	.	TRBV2	TGTGCCAGCCGGAGCGGGGGCGCAACTAATGAAAAACTGTTTTTT	CASRSGGATNEKLFF
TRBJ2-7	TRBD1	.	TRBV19	TGTGCCAGCGCCGGGACAGGGGATTCGGAGCAGTACTTC	CASAGTGDSEQYF
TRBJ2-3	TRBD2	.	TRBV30	TGTGCCTGGAGTCCCGGGACTAGCAGAGGTGATACGCAGTATTTT	CAWSPGTSRGDTQYF
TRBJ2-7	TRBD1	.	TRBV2	TGTGCCAGCAAGACGCACTTAATGACAGGGGAGGCCTACGAGCAGTACTTC	CASKTHLMTGEAYEQYF
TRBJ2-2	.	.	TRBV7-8	TGTGCCAGCAGGGAGGCTACTAGAGGAGCTGACCGGGAGCTGTTTTTT	CASREATRGADRELFF
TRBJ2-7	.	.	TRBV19	TGTGCCAGTAGTATAGCTGACAACTCCTACGAGCAGTACTTC	CASSIADNSYEQYF
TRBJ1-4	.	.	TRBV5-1	TGCGCCAGCAGCTTGTTTCCAGGGGCAACTAATGAAAAACTGTTTTTT	CASSLFPGATNEKLFF
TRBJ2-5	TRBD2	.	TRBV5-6	TGTGCCAGCAGCTTGGCCGGGACTAGCCCCCGAGAGACCCAGTACTTC	CASSLAGTSPRETQYF
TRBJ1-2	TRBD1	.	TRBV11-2	TGTGCCAGCAGCTTAGATGGGGACAGATATGGCTACACCTTC	CASSLDGDRYGYTF
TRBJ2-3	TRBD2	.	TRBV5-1	TGCGCCAGCTACGAACCAGCGGGAGAGATAGATACGCAGTATTTT	CASYEPAGEIDTQYF
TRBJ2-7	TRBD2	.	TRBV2	TGTGCCAGCAGTGATCGGGGGGTCTCCTACGAGCAGTACTTC	CASSDRGVSYEQYF
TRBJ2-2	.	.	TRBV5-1	TGCGCCAGCAGCTTGGCCTCACAGACAACCGGGGAGCTGTTTTTT	CASSLASQTTGELFF
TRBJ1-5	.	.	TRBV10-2	TGCGCCAGCAACCCCGGGACACTCAATCAGCCCCAGCATTTT	CASNPGTLNQPQHF
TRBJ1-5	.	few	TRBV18	TGTGCCAGTCGACAGATTAATCAGCCCCAGCATTTT	CASRQINQPQHF
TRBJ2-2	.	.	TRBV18	TGTGCCAGCTCACCACGACAGTACACCGGGGAGCTGTTTTTT	CASSPRQYTGELFF
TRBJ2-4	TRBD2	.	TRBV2	TGTGCCAGCAGAATAGCGGGAGATTTTGATAACATTCAGTACTTC	CASRIAGDFDNIQYF